This T cell receptor beta chain derives from a study of control samples from healthy donors and cancer patients. Sequencing was performed with immunoSEQ multiplex PCR; in TCRdb, only in-frame clones are kept and a portion is missing. The sample lists about 160,000 clones; around 94% were seen once. The clonotype was recovered from a man in his 60s with colorectal cancer. Sequencing was carried out using PBMCs.

The CDR3 loop is CASSLAGFYEQYF. The CDR3 coding sequence is TGTGCCAGCAGCTTAGCGGGGTTCTACGAGCAGTACTTC. The V gene is TRBV7-2, the J gene TRBJ2-7, with D hard to call. V lost 0 bases and J 3 bases, leaving 6 bases between the germline ends. This CDR3 has 13 amino acids. Germline V lookup: CDR1 SGHTA, CDR2 FQGNSA.